The entry below gives a single TCR beta chain sequence along with its context. This entry comes from a study of siplizumab effects on memory and regulatory T cells. The repertoire was sequenced with immunoSEQ multiplex PCR; TCRdb's copy has only in-frame clones and lacks some. This table holds more than 90,000 clones, 85% to 95% found once. The CDR3 is 13 amino acids. Germline V CDR1 and CDR2: SNHLY, FYNNEI. The receptor was derived from a human donor in good health. J is TRBJ2-3 and V is TRBV2; D perhaps matches TRBD2 (5 bases). The sequenced sample was non-Treg CD4+ T cells sorted from blood. The chain's CDR3 is CACPGKRTDTQYF. CDR3 bases: TGTGCGTGCCCGGGGAAGAGGACAGATACGCAGTATTTT.